This T cell receptor (beta chain) was documented in a study of T cells in Graves' hyperthyroidism and ophthalmopathy. Authors of the study amplified TCR beta CDR3 regions from RNA transcripts. The study used the HTBI primer set for a first-round RT-PCR of the TCR CDR3. TCRdb reanalysed the multiplex PCR reads using MiXCR and keeps one entry per CDR3 protein. This table holds about 660,000 distinct CDR3 sequences, about 45% found once. Germline V lookup: CDR1 SGHDT, CDR2 YYEEEE. V dropped 4 bases and J dropped 7; count of bases not matched to a gene: 11. The CDR3 spans 16 residues. This clonotype was observed a few times.

The rearrangement links TRBV5-6 to TRBJ1-6, with 7 bases that match TRBD1. Material for sequencing was peripheral blood or thyroid tissue (not recorded which). This TCR came from an adult man with Graves' disease, either hyperthyroidism or ophthalmopathy (not recorded which). CDR3 region: CASSPKSQGTNSPLHF. CDR3 DNA: TGTGCCAGCAGCCCGAAGTCACAGGGGACCAATTCACCCCTCCACTTT.